This is a list of T cell receptor beta chains from one sample in a study of OX40 agonist ivuxolimab in advanced cancers. Sequencing was performed with immunoSEQ multiplex PCR; in TCRdb, only in-frame clones are kept and a portion is missing. The sample shows some 130,000 clones, around nine tenths of them seen only once. The material sequenced was CD4+ or CD8+ T cells sorted from blood, taken in a trial of the OX40 agonist ivuxolimab. The receptors were gathered from an adult with an advanced solid tumor such as melanoma, head and neck, liver or kidney cancer. Each CDR3 is given with its conserved first and last residue. Each record gives: J gene, D gene, V gene, clone size, CDR3 protein, CDR3 DNA. The D gene is left open where the match is weak. Rows may omit the clone size; those that give it use once, few, many or a size class.

j_call: TRBJ1-4; d_call: TRBD1; v_call: TRBV5-5; clone_size: -; cdr3_aa: CASSPTGTGFEKLFF; cdr3_nt: TGTGCCAGCAGCCCCACCGGGACAGGGTTCGAAAAACTGTTTTTT
j_call: TRBJ2-2; d_call: TRBD2; v_call: TRBV7-2; clone_size: -; cdr3_aa: CASSLELSIAGAGELFF; cdr3_nt: TGTGCCAGCAGCTTAGAGCTGTCGATAGCGGGAGCCGGGGAGCTGTTTTTT
j_call: TRBJ1-2; d_call: -; v_call: TRBV6-6; clone_size: -; cdr3_aa: CASSYGRQVMGGYTF; cdr3_nt: TGTGCCAGCAGTTACGGCAGACAGGTTATGGGTGGCTACACCTTC
j_call: TRBJ2-1; d_call: -; v_call: TRBV7-3; clone_size: once; cdr3_aa: CASSPSNTYNEQFF; cdr3_nt: TGTGCCAGCAGTCCATCAAATACCTACAATGAGCAGTTCTTC
j_call: TRBJ2-1; d_call: -; v_call: TRBV6-5; clone_size: -; cdr3_aa: CASSYSKFYNEQFF; cdr3_nt: TGTGCCAGCAGTTACTCGAAGTTCTACAATGAGCAGTTCTTC
j_call: TRBJ2-3; d_call: TRBD1; v_call: TRBV7-2; clone_size: -; cdr3_aa: CASSLSPTGASTDTQYF; cdr3_nt: TGTGCCAGCAGCTTATCCCCGACAGGGGCTAGCACAGATACGCAGTATTTT
j_call: TRBJ2-1; d_call: -; v_call: TRBV5-4; clone_size: -; cdr3_aa: CASSLDPIGPNEQFF; cdr3_nt: TGTGCCAGCAGTTTGGACCCGATAGGGCCCAATGAGCAGTTCTTC
j_call: TRBJ1-4; d_call: TRBD1; v_call: TRBV19; clone_size: -; cdr3_aa: CASSINHRGRDEKLFF; cdr3_nt: TGTGCCAGTAGTATCAACCACAGGGGGCGCGATGAAAAACTGTTTTTT
j_call: TRBJ1-2; d_call: -; v_call: TRBV21-1; clone_size: -; cdr3_aa: CASSTQDSYLYGYTF; cdr3_nt: TGTGCCAGCAGCACCCAGGACAGCTACCTATATGGCTACACCTTC
j_call: TRBJ2-5; d_call: -; v_call: TRBV18; clone_size: -; cdr3_aa: CASSPPSSQETQYF; cdr3_nt: TGTGCCAGCTCACCACCGTCCTCGCAAGAGACCCAGTACTTC
j_call: TRBJ1-1; d_call: -; v_call: TRBV5-1; clone_size: few; cdr3_aa: CASSLEPGMNTEAFF; cdr3_nt: TGCGCCAGCAGCTTGGAACCCGGGATGAACACTGAAGCTTTCTTT
j_call: TRBJ1-5; d_call: -; v_call: TRBV7-9; clone_size: -; cdr3_aa: CASSSRGSNQPQHF; cdr3_nt: TGTGCCAGCAGCTCCCGGGGTAGCAATCAGCCCCAGCATTTT
j_call: TRBJ1-1; d_call: -; v_call: TRBV7-2; clone_size: -; cdr3_aa: CASSIGLTEAFF; cdr3_nt: TGTGCCAGCAGCATCGGACTCACTGAAGCTTTCTTT
j_call: TRBJ2-7; d_call: TRBD2; v_call: TRBV15; clone_size: -; cdr3_aa: CATSRYGRLAGTYEQYF; cdr3_nt: TGTGCCACCAGCAGATACGGGCGACTAGCGGGAACCTACGAGCAGTACTTC
j_call: TRBJ2-1; d_call: TRBD1; v_call: TRBV28; clone_size: -; cdr3_aa: CASSGSLGTAYNEQFF; cdr3_nt: TGTGCCAGCAGTGGTAGCCTCGGGACAGCCTACAATGAGCAGTTCTTC
j_call: TRBJ1-6; d_call: -; v_call: TRBV4-1; clone_size: -; cdr3_aa: CASSQSPQGNSPLHF; cdr3_nt: TGCGCCAGCAGCCAGAGTCCCCAGGGGAATTCACCCCTCCACTTT
j_call: TRBJ2-3; d_call: -; v_call: TRBV19; clone_size: -; cdr3_aa: CASSRTATDTQYF; cdr3_nt: TGTGCCAGTAGTAGGACTGCCACAGATACGCAGTATTTT
j_call: TRBJ1-6; d_call: -; v_call: TRBV6-6; clone_size: -; cdr3_aa: CASSLGPNSPLHF; cdr3_nt: TGTGCCAGCAGTCTGGGACCTAATTCACCCCTCCACTTT
j_call: TRBJ1-1; d_call: TRBD1; v_call: TRBV25-1; clone_size: once; cdr3_aa: CASSEIPWTGKAFF; cdr3_nt: TGTGCCAGCAGTGAAATTCCCTGGACAGGGAAAGCTTTCTTT
j_call: TRBJ2-7; d_call: -; v_call: TRBV2; clone_size: -; cdr3_aa: CASSEAQREQYF; cdr3_nt: TGTGCCAGCAGTGAAGCCCAAAGGGAGCAGTACTTC
j_call: TRBJ2-7; d_call: TRBD2; v_call: TRBV28; clone_size: -; cdr3_aa: CASTPLDSGTNEQYF; cdr3_nt: TGTGCCAGCACTCCCCTCGATAGCGGGACTAACGAGCAGTACTTC
j_call: TRBJ1-2; d_call: -; v_call: TRBV28; clone_size: -; cdr3_aa: CASTPNAGRINYGYTF; cdr3_nt: TGTGCCAGCACCCCTAATGCAGGGCGAATTAACTATGGCTACACCTTC
j_call: TRBJ2-7; d_call: -; v_call: TRBV7-9; clone_size: -; cdr3_aa: CASSLFASPLYEQYF; cdr3_nt: TGTGCCAGCAGCTTATTTGCCAGCCCACTCTACGAGCAGTACTTC
j_call: TRBJ2-7; d_call: TRBD2; v_call: TRBV4-2; clone_size: -; cdr3_aa: CASSPGREGDEQYF; cdr3_nt: TGTGCCAGCAGCCCCGGGAGGGAAGGAGACGAGCAGTACTTC
j_call: TRBJ1-1; d_call: -; v_call: TRBV16; clone_size: -; cdr3_aa: CASSQGFLNTEAFF; cdr3_nt: TGTGCCAGCAGCCAAGGATTCCTGAACACTGAAGCTTTCTTT
j_call: TRBJ2-7; d_call: -; v_call: TRBV28; clone_size: -; cdr3_aa: CASSFGAAYEQYF; cdr3_nt: TGTGCCAGCAGTTTTGGGGCCGCATACGAGCAGTACTTC
j_call: TRBJ1-2; d_call: -; v_call: TRBV4-3; clone_size: -; cdr3_aa: CASSQPAGISSNYGYTF; cdr3_nt: TGCGCCAGCAGCCAGCCGGCGGGGATCTCTTCTAACTATGGCTACACCTTC
j_call: TRBJ1-4; d_call: -; v_call: TRBV4-3; clone_size: -; cdr3_aa: CASSQVPGRVRTNEKLFF; cdr3_nt: TGCGCCAGCAGCCAAGTTCCTGGCAGGGTGCGAACTAATGAAAAACTGTTTTTT
j_call: TRBJ2-1; d_call: -; v_call: TRBV5-6; clone_size: -; cdr3_aa: CASSWGASGPSSYNEQFF; cdr3_nt: TGTGCCAGCAGCTGGGGGGCTAGCGGACCAAGCTCCTACAATGAGCAGTTCTTC
j_call: TRBJ1-2; d_call: TRBD1; v_call: TRBV19; clone_size: -; cdr3_aa: CASSIAGGVNRGYTF; cdr3_nt: TGTGCCAGTAGTATAGCAGGGGGTGTAAATAGGGGCTACACCTTC
j_call: TRBJ1-5; d_call: -; v_call: TRBV7-2; clone_size: -; cdr3_aa: CASSLNSLYSNQPQHF; cdr3_nt: TGTGCCAGCAGCTTAAACAGTTTATATAGCAATCAGCCCCAGCATTTT
j_call: TRBJ2-7; d_call: TRBD1; v_call: TRBV28; clone_size: -; cdr3_aa: CASSSTGGSREQYF; cdr3_nt: TGTGCCAGCAGTTCGACAGGGGGCTCGAGGGAGCAGTACTTC
j_call: TRBJ2-7; d_call: -; v_call: TRBV2; clone_size: -; cdr3_aa: CASRETFSSYEQYF; cdr3_nt: TGTGCCAGCCGCGAGACATTCAGCTCCTACGAGCAGTACTTC
j_call: TRBJ1-1; d_call: TRBD1; v_call: TRBV19; clone_size: -; cdr3_aa: CASTDSLTGVGTTEAFF; cdr3_nt: TGTGCCAGTACCGATTCACTGACAGGGGTGGGGACCACTGAAGCTTTCTTT
j_call: TRBJ2-1; d_call: TRBD1; v_call: TRBV9; clone_size: -; cdr3_aa: CASSPRQGSGQFF; cdr3_nt: TGTGCCAGCAGCCCTCGACAGGGTTCGGGGCAGTTCTTC
j_call: TRBJ1-5; d_call: TRBD1; v_call: TRBV7-8; clone_size: -; cdr3_aa: CASSLNGQGNQPQHF; cdr3_nt: TGTGCCAGCAGCCTAAACGGACAGGGCAATCAGCCCCAGCATTTT
j_call: TRBJ1-1; d_call: -; v_call: TRBV19; clone_size: -; cdr3_aa: CASMEREGVTEAFF; cdr3_nt: TGTGCCAGTATGGAGAGGGAAGGGGTCACTGAAGCTTTCTTT
j_call: TRBJ2-3; d_call: -; v_call: TRBV5-6; clone_size: -; cdr3_aa: CASSLYGQGLDTQYF; cdr3_nt: TGTGCCAGCAGCTTGTATGGGCAGGGCCTCGATACGCAGTATTTT
j_call: TRBJ2-5; d_call: -; v_call: TRBV28; clone_size: -; cdr3_aa: CASSLWRGIETQYF; cdr3_nt: TGTGCCAGCAGTTTATGGAGGGGCATAGAGACCCAGTACTTC
j_call: TRBJ1-1; d_call: -; v_call: TRBV6-5; clone_size: -; cdr3_aa: CASSYDQGSSAAFF; cdr3_nt: TGTGCCAGCAGTTACGACCAGGGGAGCAGTGCAGCTTTCTTT